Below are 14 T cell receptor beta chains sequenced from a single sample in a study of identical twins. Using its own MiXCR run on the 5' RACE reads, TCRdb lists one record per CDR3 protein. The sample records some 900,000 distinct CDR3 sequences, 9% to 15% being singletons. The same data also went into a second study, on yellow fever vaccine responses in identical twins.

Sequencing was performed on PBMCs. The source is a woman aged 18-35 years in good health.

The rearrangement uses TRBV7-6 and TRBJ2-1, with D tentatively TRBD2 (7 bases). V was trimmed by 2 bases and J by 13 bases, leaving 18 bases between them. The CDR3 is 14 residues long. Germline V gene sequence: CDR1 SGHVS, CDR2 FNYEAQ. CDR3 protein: CASSLRVSGGDQFF. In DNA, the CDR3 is TGTGCCAGCAGCTTAAGGGTCTCGGGGGGCGACCAGTTCTTC. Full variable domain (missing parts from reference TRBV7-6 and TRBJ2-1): GAGVSQSPRYKVTKRGQDVALRCDPISGHVSLYWYRQALGQGPEFLTYFNYEAQQDKSGLPNDRFSAERPEGSISTLTIQRTEQRDSAMYRCASSLRVSGGDQFFGPGTRLTVL.

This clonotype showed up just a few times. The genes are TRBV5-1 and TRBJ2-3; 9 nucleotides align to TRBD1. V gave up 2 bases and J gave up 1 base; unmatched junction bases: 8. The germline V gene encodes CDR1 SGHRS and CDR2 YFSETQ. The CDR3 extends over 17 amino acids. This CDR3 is CASSFTGGIRRTDTQYF. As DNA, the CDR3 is TGCGCCAGCAGCTTCACAGGGGGCATACGACGCACAGATACGCAGTATTTT.

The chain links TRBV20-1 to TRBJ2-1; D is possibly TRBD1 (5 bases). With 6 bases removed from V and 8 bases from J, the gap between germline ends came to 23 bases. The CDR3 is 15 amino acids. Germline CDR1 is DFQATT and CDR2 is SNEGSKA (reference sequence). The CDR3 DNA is TGCAGTGCCAGAAAACAGGAAACCCTACGGGATGAGCAGTTCTTC. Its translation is CSARKQETLRDEQFF.

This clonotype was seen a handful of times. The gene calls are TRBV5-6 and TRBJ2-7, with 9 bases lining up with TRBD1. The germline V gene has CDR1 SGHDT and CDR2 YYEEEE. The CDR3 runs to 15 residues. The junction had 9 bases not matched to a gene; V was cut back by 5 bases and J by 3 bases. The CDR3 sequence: CASRVLRTGDYEQYF. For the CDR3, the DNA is TGTGCCAGCAGAGTCCTAAGGACAGGGGACTACGAGCAGTACTTC. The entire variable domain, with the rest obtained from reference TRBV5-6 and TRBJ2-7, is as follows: DAGVTQSPTHLIKTRGQQVTLRCSPKSGHDTVSWYQQALGQGPQFIFQYYEEEERQRGNFPDRFSGHQFPNYSSELNVNALLLGDSALYLCASRVLRTGDYEQYFGPGTRLTVT.

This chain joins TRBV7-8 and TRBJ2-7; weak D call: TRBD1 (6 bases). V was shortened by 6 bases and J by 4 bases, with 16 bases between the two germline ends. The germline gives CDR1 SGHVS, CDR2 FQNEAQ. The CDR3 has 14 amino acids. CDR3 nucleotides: TGTGCCAGCAGTCTCACAGGGTTATTATACGAGCAGTACTTC. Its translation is CASSLTGLLYEQYF.

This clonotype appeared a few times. CDR3 bases: TGTGCCAGCAGCGTAGGACTAGCGGGGTTAGAGACCCAGTACTTC. Protein sequence: CASSVGLAGLETQYF. This chain connects TRBV9 to TRBJ2-5, with TRBD2 matching over 11 bases. The CDR3 covers 15 residues. The germline V gene has CDR1 SGDLS and CDR2 YYNGEE. V shed 0 bases, J shed 4 bases, and the junction held 2 bases outside the gene matches.

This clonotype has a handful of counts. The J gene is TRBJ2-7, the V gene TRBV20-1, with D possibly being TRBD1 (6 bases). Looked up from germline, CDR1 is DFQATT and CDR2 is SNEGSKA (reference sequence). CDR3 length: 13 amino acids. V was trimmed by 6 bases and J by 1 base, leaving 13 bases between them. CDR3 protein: CSAVGTPSYEQYF. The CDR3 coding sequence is TGCAGTGCGGTGGGGACACCTTCCTACGAGCAGTACTTC.

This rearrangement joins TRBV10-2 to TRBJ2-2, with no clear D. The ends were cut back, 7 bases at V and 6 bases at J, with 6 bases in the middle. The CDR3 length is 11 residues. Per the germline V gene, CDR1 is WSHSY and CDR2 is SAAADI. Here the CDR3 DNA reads TGCGCCAGCAAGGATCCCGGGGAGCTGTTTTTT. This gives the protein CASKDPGELFF.

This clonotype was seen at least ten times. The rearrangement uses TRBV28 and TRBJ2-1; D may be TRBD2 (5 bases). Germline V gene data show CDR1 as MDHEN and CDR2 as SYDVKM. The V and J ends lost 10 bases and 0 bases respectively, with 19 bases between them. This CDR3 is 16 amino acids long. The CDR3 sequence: CATRISGFSSYNEQFF. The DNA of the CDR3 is TGTGCCACCCGTATATCGGGGTTCAGCTCCTACAATGAGCAGTTCTTC. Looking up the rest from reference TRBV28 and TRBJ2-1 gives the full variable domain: DVKVTQSSRYLVKRTGEKVFLECVQDMDHENMFWYRQDPGLGLRLIYFSYDVKMKEKGDIPEGYSVSREKKERFSLILESASTNQTSMYLCATRISGFSSYNEQFFGPGTRLTVL.

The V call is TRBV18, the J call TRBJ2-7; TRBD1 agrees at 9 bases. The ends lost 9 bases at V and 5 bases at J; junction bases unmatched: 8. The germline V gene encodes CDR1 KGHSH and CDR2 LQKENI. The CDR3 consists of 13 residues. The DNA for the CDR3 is TGTGCCAGTAGTCCGACAGGGGGTAACGAGCAGTACTTC. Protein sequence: CASSPTGGNEQYF.

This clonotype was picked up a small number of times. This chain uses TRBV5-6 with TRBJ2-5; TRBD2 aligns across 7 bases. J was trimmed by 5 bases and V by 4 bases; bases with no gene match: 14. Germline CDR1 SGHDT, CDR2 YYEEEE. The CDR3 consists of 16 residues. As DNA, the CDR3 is TGTGCCAGCAGCCAGTTCACAGCGGGGCCCCAGGAGACCCAGTACTTC. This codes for CASSQFTAGPQETQYF.

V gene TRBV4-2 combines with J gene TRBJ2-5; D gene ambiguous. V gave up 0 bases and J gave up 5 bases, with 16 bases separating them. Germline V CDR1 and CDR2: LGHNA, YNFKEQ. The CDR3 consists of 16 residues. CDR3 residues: CASSQDAVDPWETQYF. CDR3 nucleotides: TGTGCCAGCAGCCAAGATGCCGTTGACCCTTGGGAGACCCAGTACTTC.

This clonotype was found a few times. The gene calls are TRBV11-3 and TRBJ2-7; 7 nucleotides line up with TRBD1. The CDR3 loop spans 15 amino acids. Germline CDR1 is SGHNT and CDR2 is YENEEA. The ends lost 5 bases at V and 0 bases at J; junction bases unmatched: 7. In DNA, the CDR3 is TGTGCCAGCAGCGGAAGTGGGACAGTCTCCTACGAGCAGTACTTC. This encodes CASSGSGTVSYEQYF.

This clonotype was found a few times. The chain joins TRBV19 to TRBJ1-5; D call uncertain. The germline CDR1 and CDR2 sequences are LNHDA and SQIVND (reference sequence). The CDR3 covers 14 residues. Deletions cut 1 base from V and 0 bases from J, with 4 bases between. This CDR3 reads CASSIVGSNQPQHF. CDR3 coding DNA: TGTGCCAGTAGTATAGTCGGTAGCAATCAGCCCCAGCATTTT.